This T cell receptor (beta chain) comes out of a study of OX40 agonist ivuxolimab in advanced cancers. This CDR3 is built from 16 residues. V lost 7 bases to trimming and J lost 8 bases, with 22 bases between them. Germline CDR1 reads SGHKS; CDR2 reads YYEKEE (reference sequence). Repertoires were generated with immunoSEQ multiplex PCR, while TCRdb's copy carries only in-frame clones and drops some. The data contain 60,000 to 75,000 clones, nearly 90% of them singletons. The genes are TRBV5-5 and TRBJ1-6; TRBD1 is a possible D gene (6 bases). The material sequenced was CD4+ or CD8+ T cells sorted from blood, taken in a trial of the OX40 agonist ivuxolimab. This clonotype was sampled from an adult with an advanced solid tumor such as melanoma, head and neck, liver or kidney cancer. The CDR3 DNA reads TGTGCCAGCGGCCGAGTTGGGTCGGCAGGGGATTCACCCCTCCACTTT. Protein product: CASGRVGSAGDSPLHF.